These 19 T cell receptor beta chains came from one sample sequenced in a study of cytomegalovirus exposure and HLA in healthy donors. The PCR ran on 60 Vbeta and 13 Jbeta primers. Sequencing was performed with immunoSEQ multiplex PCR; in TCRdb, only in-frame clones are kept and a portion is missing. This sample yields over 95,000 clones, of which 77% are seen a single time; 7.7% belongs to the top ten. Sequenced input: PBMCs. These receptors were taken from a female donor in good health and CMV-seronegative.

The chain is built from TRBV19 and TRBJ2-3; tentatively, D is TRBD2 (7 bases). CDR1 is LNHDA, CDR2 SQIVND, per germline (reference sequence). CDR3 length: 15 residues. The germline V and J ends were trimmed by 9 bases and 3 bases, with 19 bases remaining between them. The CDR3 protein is CASSWEGDGTDTQYF. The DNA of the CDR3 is TGTGCCAGCTCCTGGGAGGGGGACGGGACAGATACGCAGTATTTT.

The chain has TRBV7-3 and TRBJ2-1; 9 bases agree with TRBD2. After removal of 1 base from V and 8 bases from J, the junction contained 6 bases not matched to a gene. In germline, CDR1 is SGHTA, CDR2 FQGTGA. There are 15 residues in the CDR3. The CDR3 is CASSLSIAGVHEQFF. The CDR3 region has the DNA TGTGCCAGCAGCTTAAGTATAGCGGGGGTTCATGAGCAGTTCTTC.

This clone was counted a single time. As DNA, the CDR3 is TGTGCCAGCAGCTACTTTAGCGGGGAGACCCAGTACTTC. The encoded protein is CASSYFSGETQYF. The chain carries TRBV11-2 and TRBJ2-5, with 7 bases lining up with TRBD2. CDR1 and CDR2 (germline): SGHAT, FQNNGV. The J segment lost 5 bases and the V segment lost 4 bases, leaving 4 bases of the junction unmatched. The CDR3 contains 13 residues.

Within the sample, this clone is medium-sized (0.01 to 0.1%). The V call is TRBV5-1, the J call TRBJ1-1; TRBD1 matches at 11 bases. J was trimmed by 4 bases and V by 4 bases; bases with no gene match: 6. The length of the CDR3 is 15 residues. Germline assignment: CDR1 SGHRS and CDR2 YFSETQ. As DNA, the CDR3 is TGCGCCAGCAGCCCCACCGGGACAGGGGGCACTGAAGCTTTCTTT. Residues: CASSPTGTGGTEAFF.

The CDR3 DNA sequence: TGTGCCTGGAGTCCGGGACAGGGGGAACAGCCCCAGCATTTT. Translation: CAWSPGQGEQPQHF. The V call is TRBV30, the J call TRBJ1-5; TRBD1 matches at 11 bases. Germline V CDR1 and CDR2: GTSNPN, SVGIG (reference sequence). V lost 2 bases and J lost 7; bases outside the gene matches: 4. CDR3 length equals 14 residues. The complete variable domain, with remaining parts taken from reference TRBV30 and TRBJ1-5, reads SQTIHQWPATLVQPVGSPLSLECTVEGTSNPNLYWYRQAAGRGLQLLFYSVGIGQISSEVPQNLSASRPQDRQFILSSKKLLLSDSGFYLCAWSPGQGEQPQHFGDGTRLSIL.

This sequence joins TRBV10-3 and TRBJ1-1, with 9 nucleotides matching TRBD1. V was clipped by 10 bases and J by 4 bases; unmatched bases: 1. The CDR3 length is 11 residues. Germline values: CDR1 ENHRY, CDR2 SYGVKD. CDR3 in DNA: TGTGCCACGACAGGGGGCACTGAAGCTTTCTTT. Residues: CATTGGTEAFF.

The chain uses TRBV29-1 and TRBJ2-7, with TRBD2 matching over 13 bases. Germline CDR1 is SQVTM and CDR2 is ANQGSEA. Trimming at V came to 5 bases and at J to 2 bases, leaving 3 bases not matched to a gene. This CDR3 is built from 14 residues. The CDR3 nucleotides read TGCAGCGTTCCCGGACTAGCGGGAGCCTACGAGCAGTACTTC. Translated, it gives CSVPGLAGAYEQYF.

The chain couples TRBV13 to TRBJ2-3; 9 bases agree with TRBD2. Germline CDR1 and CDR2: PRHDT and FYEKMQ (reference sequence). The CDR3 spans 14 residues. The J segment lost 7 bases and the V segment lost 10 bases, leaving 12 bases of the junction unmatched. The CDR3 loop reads CATASSGATNTQYF. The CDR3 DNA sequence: TGTGCCACGGCCTCTAGCGGGGCAACAAATACGCAGTATTTT. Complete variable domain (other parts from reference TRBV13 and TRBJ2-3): AAGVIQSPRHLIKEKRETATLKCYPIPRHDTVYWYQQGPGQDPQFLISFYEKMQSDKGSIPDRFSAQQFSDYHSELNMSSLELGDSALYFCATASSGATNTQYFGPGTRLTVL.

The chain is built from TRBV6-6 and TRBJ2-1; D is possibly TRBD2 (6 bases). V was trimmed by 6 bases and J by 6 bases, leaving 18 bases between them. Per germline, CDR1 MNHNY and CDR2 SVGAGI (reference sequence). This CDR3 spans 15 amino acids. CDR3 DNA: TGTGCCAGCAGCCCACGGGACTCTAAGTCCAATGAGCAGTTCTTC. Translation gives CASSPRDSKSNEQFF.

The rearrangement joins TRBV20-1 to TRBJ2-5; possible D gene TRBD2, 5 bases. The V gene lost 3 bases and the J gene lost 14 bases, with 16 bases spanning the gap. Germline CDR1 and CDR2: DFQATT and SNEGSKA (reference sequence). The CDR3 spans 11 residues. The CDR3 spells CSASWETSQYF. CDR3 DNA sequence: TGCAGTGCTAGTTGGGAGACGAGTCAATACTTC.

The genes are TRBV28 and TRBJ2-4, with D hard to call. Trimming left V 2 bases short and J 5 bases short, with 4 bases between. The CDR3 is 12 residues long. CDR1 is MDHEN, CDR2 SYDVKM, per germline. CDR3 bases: TGTGCCAGCAGTTTAGTAGAAAACATTCAGTACTTC. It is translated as CASSLVENIQYF. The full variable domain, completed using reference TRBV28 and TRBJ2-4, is DVKVTQSSRYLVKRTGEKVFLECVQDMDHENMFWYRQDPGLGLRLIYFSYDVKMKEKGDIPEGYSVSREKKERFSLILESASTNQTSMYLCASSLVENIQYFGAGTRLSVL.

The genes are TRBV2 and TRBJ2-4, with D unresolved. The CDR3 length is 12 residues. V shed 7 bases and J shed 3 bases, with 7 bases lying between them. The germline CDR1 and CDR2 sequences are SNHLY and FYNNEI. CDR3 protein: CASMPSKNIQYF. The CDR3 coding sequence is TGTGCCAGCATGCCCAGCAAAAACATTCAGTACTTC.

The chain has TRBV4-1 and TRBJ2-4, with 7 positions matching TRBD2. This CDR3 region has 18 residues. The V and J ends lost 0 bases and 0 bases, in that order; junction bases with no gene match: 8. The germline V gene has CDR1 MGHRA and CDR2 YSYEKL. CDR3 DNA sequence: TGCGCCAGCAGCCAAGATGCCCTAGCGGAGCTAGCCAAAAACATTCAGTACTTC. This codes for CASSQDALAELAKNIQYF.

The CDR3 DNA reads TGCGCCAGTTCCCATTCACAGGCCCATAATGAAAAACTGTTTTTT. It codes for CASSHSQAHNEKLFF. The rearrangement joins TRBV5-1 to TRBJ1-4; possibly TRBD1 for D (5 bases). The length of the CDR3 is 15 residues. V lost 8 bases and J 4 bases, leaving 18 bases between the germline ends. The V gene's germline CDR1 is SGHRS and CDR2 YFSETQ.

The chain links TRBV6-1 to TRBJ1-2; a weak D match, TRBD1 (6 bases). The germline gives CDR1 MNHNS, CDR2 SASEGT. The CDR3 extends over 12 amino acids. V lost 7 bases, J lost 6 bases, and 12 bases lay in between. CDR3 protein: CASTFRGDGYTF. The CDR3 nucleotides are TGTGCCAGCACTTTCAGGGGTGATGGCTACACCTTC.

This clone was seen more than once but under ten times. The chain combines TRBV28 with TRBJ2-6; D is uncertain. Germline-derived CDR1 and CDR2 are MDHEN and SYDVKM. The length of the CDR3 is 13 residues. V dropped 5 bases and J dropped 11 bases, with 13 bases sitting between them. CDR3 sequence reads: CASSPSQYYVLTF. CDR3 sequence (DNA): TGTGCCAGCAGTCCCTCCCAGTATTACGTCCTGACTTTC.

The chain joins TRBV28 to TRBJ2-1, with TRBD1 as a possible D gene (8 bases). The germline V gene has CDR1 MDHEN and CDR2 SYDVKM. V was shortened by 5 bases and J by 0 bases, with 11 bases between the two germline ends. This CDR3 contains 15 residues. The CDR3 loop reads CASSHRGGSYNEQFF. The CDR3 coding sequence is TGTGCCAGCAGTCACAGGGGGGGCTCCTACAATGAGCAGTTCTTC.

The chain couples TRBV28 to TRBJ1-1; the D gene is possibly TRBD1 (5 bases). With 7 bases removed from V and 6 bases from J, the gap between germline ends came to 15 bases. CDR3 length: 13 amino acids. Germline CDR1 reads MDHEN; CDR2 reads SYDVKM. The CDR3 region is CASIGGGYAEAFF. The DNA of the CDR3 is TGTGCCAGCATTGGGGGGGGATACGCTGAAGCTTTCTTT.

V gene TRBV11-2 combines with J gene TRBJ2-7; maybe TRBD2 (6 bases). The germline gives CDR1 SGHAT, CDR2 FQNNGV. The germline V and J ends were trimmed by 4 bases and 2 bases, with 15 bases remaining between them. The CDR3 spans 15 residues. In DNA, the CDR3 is TGTGCCAGCAGCTCCGGGACTTTTCCTACCTACGAGCAGTACTTC. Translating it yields CASSSGTFPTYEQYF.